A selection of T cell receptor beta chains follows, all from one sample in a study of CD8 T cells in Susac syndrome. TCRdb called the immunoSEQ multiplex PCR reads again in MiXCR, with one record for every CDR3 protein. The sample has fewer than 85,000 distinct CDR3 sequences, roughly 94% seen once. Specimen: CD8+ T cells from PBMCs. Every receptor here comes from a human donor with Susac syndrome. CDR3s leave out the opening cysteine and the closing phenylalanine or tryptophan.

v_gene	j_gene	CDR3aa
TRBV28	TRBJ2-7	ASSLTGTGVEQY
TRBV6-5	TRBJ2-1	ASSYSDRGPYNEQF
TRBV27	TRBJ1-5	ASSSPGRNNQPQH
TRBV7-2	TRBJ1-2	ASSLGSGPAGSGYT
TRBV28	TRBJ1-1	ASSLNRGAF
TRBV5-4	TRBJ2-7	ASSQDRSVYEQY
TRBV11-2	TRBJ2-5	ASSFWDRGEKETQY
TRBV6-2/TRBV6-3	TRBJ2-7	ASRWTGGSYEQY
TRBV29-1	TRBJ1-2	SVLDIYGYT
TRBV7-9	TRBJ2-7	ASRGDRAKGTYEQY
TRBV6-6	TRBJ1-1	ASSSWTGDTEAF
TRBV5-1	TRBJ2-7	ASSTTETGWADEQY
TRBV4-3	TRBJ1-2	ASSQAQSYGYT
TRBV6-5	TRBJ2-2	ASRKNTGELF
TRBV12-3/TRBV12-4	TRBJ1-5	ASSFFLGGDQPQH
TRBV6-4	TRBJ2-3	ASSDSSSSTDTQY
TRBV9	TRBJ2-2	ASSAPRVGASNTGELF
TRBV2	TRBJ1-1	ASQGRTEAF
TRBV9	TRBJ2-5	ASSLNDRTQY
TRBV20-1	TRBJ1-2	SARDKTEEPPSYGYT
TRBV5-1	TRBJ2-2	ASSLASRTNTGELF
TRBV27	TRBJ2-7	ASKTGVLNEQY
TRBV29-1	TRBJ1-2	SVDIGGHGYT
TRBV12-5	TRBJ1-5	ASGFLGGNQPQH
TRBV14	TRBJ2-1	ASSMPPEQF
TRBV11-2	TRBJ1-1	ASQKTEAF
TRBV20-1	TRBJ2-5	SANDRDSLAVQETQY
TRBV24-1	TRBJ2-1	ATSDLQGDISYNEQF
TRBV7-2	TRBJ2-4	ASSPPAALAKNIQY
TRBV2	TRBJ2-3	ASRGTSGDADTQY
TRBV11-2	TRBJ2-2	ASSLVRGGPPTGELF
TRBV2	TRBJ2-6	ASTDSSGANVLT
TRBV12-3/TRBV12-4	TRBJ2-7	ASSLKGAAYEQY
TRBV11-2	TRBJ2-5	ASSLEYATEETQY
TRBV5-4	TRBJ2-7	ASSSDRNYEQY
TRBV2	TRBJ1-1	ASSKGRNTEAF
TRBV30	TRBJ1-1	AWSARTGTANTEAF
TRBV7-9	TRBJ1-5	ASSIAGAQGNQPQH
TRBV9	TRBJ2-3	ASSVTDRNTDTQY
TRBV20-1	TRBJ2-3	SAPGRTDTQY
TRBV5-1	TRBJ2-2	ASSYRRELF
TRBV27	TRBJ2-7	ASSSGLRFYEQY
TRBV7-9	TRBJ2-1	ASKSGANEQF
TRBV6-2/TRBV6-3	TRBJ2-7	ASSYSQRGSSYEQY
TRBV9	TRBJ2-4	ASSVGQGNIQY
TRBV27	TRBJ2-7	ASSLLGPDDEQY
TRBV2	TRBJ2-5	ASSALAEQETQY
TRBV15	TRBJ2-1	ATSRARGEYNEQF
TRBV9	TRBJ2-5	ASSVDRGGETQY
TRBV27	TRBJ1-3	ASSLLSNLGNTIY
TRBV5-1	TRBJ2-2	ASVDGQGTGELF
TRBV12-3/TRBV12-4	TRBJ2-7	ASSLGYEQY
TRBV19	TRBJ2-1	ASSKYPRDQVHNEQF
TRBV7-9	TRBJ2-3	ASSFPAGSEQY
TRBV2	TRBJ1-6	ASSGTGLSYNSPLH
TRBV10-3	TRBJ2-1	AISESQQGGDEQF
TRBV27	TRBJ1-2	ASSFSGHGNGYT
TRBV5-1	TRBJ1-2	ASSLQAGYGYT
TRBV24-1	TRBJ2-1	ATSDLQADEQF